This TCR beta chain was captured in a study of T cell repertoires in cytomegalovirus infection. Findings of the study overall: CMV-specific TCR beta clonotypes restricted by HLA-C dominated the ex vivo response.

TCRdb processed the reads anew with MiXCR; each CDR3 protein has one entry. Counted here are about 440,000 distinct CDR3 sequences, 31% occurring once; the ten biggest clones make up roughly an eighth. V was cut by 2 bases and J by 9 bases, with 14 bases left in between. The CDR3 contains 15 residues. Germline V gene lookup returns CDR1 MNHNS and CDR2 SASEGT. Notes on this clonotype: Its target is not known.

The TCR was taken from a human donor in good health (CMV status not recorded). Some clones in this sample may be carry-over from other donors' samples. Sequences were obtained from PBMCs. The chain recombines TRBV6-1 with TRBJ1-6; unclear D gene. CDR3 in amino acids: CASSENPQVRSPLHF. DNA for the CDR3: TGTGCCAGCAGTGAAAACCCCCAGGTTCGTTCACCCCTCCACTTT.